These T cell receptor beta chains were read from a single sample in a study of T cells in Graves' hyperthyroidism and ophthalmopathy. One entry per CDR3 protein results from TCRdb running MiXCR on the multiplex PCR reads. The data show fewer than 700,000 distinct CDR3 sequences, with around 15% seen just once and 3.8% held by the top ten. Specimen: blood. The source of these receptors is a young woman with Graves' hyperthyroidism. Both conserved end residues are part of each CDR3. Part of the rows lack a size; the others show once, few, many or a class for expanded clones.

j_call: TRBJ2-3; clone_size: many; v_call: TRBV30; cdr3_aa: CAWSLARTDTQYF
j_call: TRBJ1-2; clone_size: many; v_call: TRBV13; cdr3_aa: CASSLWEDYGYTF
j_call: TRBJ2-1; clone_size: many; v_call: TRBV5-1; cdr3_aa: CASSMRLNNEQFF
j_call: TRBJ1-2; clone_size: .; v_call: TRBV29-1; cdr3_aa: CSVEEGTGPGYTF
j_call: TRBJ2-5; clone_size: many; v_call: TRBV6-2/TRBV6-3; cdr3_aa: CASSYGGIQYF
j_call: TRBJ2-3; clone_size: .; v_call: TRBV29-1; cdr3_aa: CSVAGPRQGSTDTQYF
j_call: TRBJ2-5; clone_size: many; v_call: TRBV12-3/TRBV12-4; cdr3_aa: CASSLSSGETQYF
j_call: TRBJ1-1; clone_size: few; v_call: TRBV4-2; cdr3_aa: CASSLYRGNMNTEAFF
j_call: TRBJ1-4; clone_size: few; v_call: TRBV27; cdr3_aa: CASSLRPLGEKLFF
j_call: TRBJ1-2; clone_size: .; v_call: TRBV12-3/TRBV12-4; cdr3_aa: CASSLVSPRYWEGGRYGYTF
j_call: TRBJ1-1; clone_size: many; v_call: TRBV2; cdr3_aa: CASRDGIEAFF
j_call: TRBJ2-7; clone_size: many; v_call: TRBV15; cdr3_aa: CATSAGTYEQYF
j_call: TRBJ2-6; clone_size: few; v_call: TRBV12-3/TRBV12-4; cdr3_aa: CASTMSSGANVLTF
j_call: TRBJ2-7; clone_size: many; v_call: TRBV15; cdr3_aa: CATSRAGWMGSYEQYF
j_call: TRBJ1-2; clone_size: few; v_call: TRBV20-1; cdr3_aa: CSAIEGDYTF
j_call: TRBJ2-3; clone_size: many; v_call: TRBV6-1; cdr3_aa: CASRAGGDTQYF
j_call: TRBJ2-1; clone_size: many; v_call: TRBV11-2; cdr3_aa: CASSQAGALNEQFF
j_call: TRBJ2-7; clone_size: .; v_call: TRBV6-1; cdr3_aa: CASSDDRGNEQYF
j_call: TRBJ2-7; clone_size: many; v_call: TRBV12-3/TRBV12-4; cdr3_aa: CASRPGVGYEQYF
j_call: TRBJ2-5; clone_size: many; v_call: TRBV7-2; cdr3_aa: CASSLARKETQYF
j_call: TRBJ2-3; clone_size: many; v_call: TRBV28; cdr3_aa: CASRSSRAQYF
j_call: TRBJ2-2; clone_size: few; v_call: TRBV29-1; cdr3_aa: CSVETGWGTGELFF
j_call: TRBJ2-1; clone_size: few; v_call: TRBV19; cdr3_aa: CASSIERTPYNEQFF
j_call: TRBJ2-7; clone_size: many; v_call: TRBV28; cdr3_aa: CASLRVGTDEQYF
j_call: TRBJ2-2; clone_size: many; v_call: TRBV28; cdr3_aa: CASTDAGQGSTGELFF
j_call: TRBJ1-6; clone_size: few; v_call: TRBV5-5; cdr3_aa: CASSYLQEFGNSPLHF
j_call: TRBJ1-1; clone_size: many; v_call: TRBV18; cdr3_aa: CASSPRTVNTEAFF
j_call: TRBJ2-3; clone_size: many; v_call: TRBV27; cdr3_aa: CASKPAPGDTQYF
j_call: TRBJ2-5; clone_size: many; v_call: TRBV29-1; cdr3_aa: CSVERSGTAQETQYF
j_call: TRBJ2-2; clone_size: few; v_call: TRBV14; cdr3_aa: CASSQRQFGELFF
j_call: TRBJ2-1; clone_size: few; v_call: TRBV5-6; cdr3_aa: CASSLGNAPSVVQFF
j_call: TRBJ2-3; clone_size: many; v_call: TRBV28; cdr3_aa: CASGPGNTDTQYF
j_call: TRBJ2-7; clone_size: many; v_call: TRBV2; cdr3_aa: CAIPSGADYEQYF
j_call: TRBJ2-1; clone_size: few; v_call: TRBV7-3; cdr3_aa: CASSQRGGEGYNEQFF
j_call: TRBJ1-2; clone_size: many; v_call: TRBV11-2; cdr3_aa: CASSFGGGRNYGYTF
j_call: TRBJ2-3; clone_size: many; v_call: TRBV9; cdr3_aa: CASSVEGADTQYF
j_call: TRBJ2-1; clone_size: .; v_call: TRBV4-3; cdr3_aa: CASSPTSSGANYNEQFF
j_call: TRBJ2-1; clone_size: many; v_call: TRBV28; cdr3_aa: CASSLWESPHNEQFF
j_call: TRBJ2-6; clone_size: .; v_call: TRBV30; cdr3_aa: CAWSPIRTSGANVLTF
j_call: TRBJ2-1; clone_size: many; v_call: TRBV5-1; cdr3_aa: CASSLRRPSYNEQFF
j_call: TRBJ1-3; clone_size: few; v_call: TRBV28; cdr3_aa: CASSLDIGGAGNTIYF
j_call: TRBJ2-1; clone_size: many; v_call: TRBV7-3; cdr3_aa: CASSFGGGSYNEQFF
j_call: TRBJ2-7; clone_size: many; v_call: TRBV2; cdr3_aa: CASSEDGGYEQYF
j_call: TRBJ1-5; clone_size: many; v_call: TRBV28; cdr3_aa: CASSFWSGSGNQPQHF
j_call: TRBJ1-4; clone_size: .; v_call: TRBV28; cdr3_aa: CASSEPGTGGGLKEKLFF
j_call: TRBJ1-2; clone_size: .; v_call: TRBV12-3/TRBV12-4; cdr3_aa: CASSLLTVLYGYTF
j_call: TRBJ2-7; clone_size: few; v_call: TRBV4-1; cdr3_aa: CASSQAGRGKDEQYF
j_call: TRBJ2-7; clone_size: many; v_call: TRBV28; cdr3_aa: CASRRTGWYEQYF
j_call: TRBJ2-7; clone_size: .; v_call: TRBV6-2/TRBV6-3; cdr3_aa: CASSYRWDRSKHPYEQYF
j_call: TRBJ2-7; clone_size: .; v_call: TRBV7-9; cdr3_aa: CAIGYVAARETPYEQYF
j_call: TRBJ1-2; clone_size: .; v_call: TRBV10-2; cdr3_aa: CASSEVGYYGYTF
j_call: TRBJ2-3; clone_size: many; v_call: TRBV6-1; cdr3_aa: CASIDSGRGRTQYF
j_call: TRBJ2-7; clone_size: .; v_call: TRBV24-1; cdr3_aa: CATWDFPSPYEQYF
j_call: TRBJ1-6; clone_size: few; v_call: TRBV6-6; cdr3_aa: CASSYSGQYNSPLHF
j_call: TRBJ2-7; clone_size: .; v_call: TRBV11-3; cdr3_aa: CASSPQPGPYEQYF
j_call: TRBJ2-1; clone_size: many; v_call: TRBV5-5; cdr3_aa: CASSLDPGLAGDEQFF
j_call: TRBJ2-1; clone_size: many; v_call: TRBV2; cdr3_aa: CASSELAANNEQFF